This TCR beta chain was captured in a study of cytomegalovirus exposure and HLA in healthy donors. General study findings and limits: A later analysis associated some 16,000 TCR beta sequences with HLA alleles at a 0.05 false discovery rate. In vitro, a few CMV-associated chains proved specific for CMV antigens. Relative to the approximately 700-donor mean, N-insertions were reportedly fewer in an Asian-associated ancestry cluster in a later analysis.

The study sampled nominally healthy donors, though unrecorded immune exposures were likely. This CDR3 has 17 amino acids. From germline, CDR1 is MGHRA and CDR2 YSYEKL. Trimming cost V 3 bases and J 4 bases; bases outside gene matches: 6. The PCR made use of 60 Vbeta and 13 Jbeta primers. TCRdb's copy holds only in-frame clones and misses some; the assay was immunoSEQ multiplex PCR. This sample has approximately 150,000 clones, with roughly three quarters found just once. With regard to this clone: Its target is unknown.

Sequencing used PBMCs. The chain combines TRBV4-1 with TRBJ1-4, with 12 bases aligning to TRBD1. The TCR originated in a woman aged 40 to 49 in good health and CMV-seropositive. CDR3 amino acids: CASSHTGQGALNEKLFF. CDR3 sequence (DNA): TGCGCCAGCAGCCACACGGGACAGGGGGCTCTTAATGAAAAACTGTTTTTT.